Included here is one T cell receptor beta chain sequence, with context. Its antigen is unidentified. At sampling all donors were nominally healthy, likely with unrecorded immune exposures. The source of the sample is a study of cytomegalovirus exposure and HLA in healthy donors. As for the study in general: An earlier analysis identified 117 million unique TCR beta sequences in some 170 million T cells. Falling in the Caucasian-associated ancestry cluster were approximately 86% of 300 to 500 genotyped donors.

Broader study findings: In a later analysis, CMV-associated beta chains were mostly HLA-associated, it appeared.

PCR was performed using 60 Vbeta and 13 Jbeta primers. The assay was immunoSEQ multiplex PCR, and TCRdb's table has in-frame clones only and misses some. The sample carries some 90,000 clones, about 80% recorded once. The clonotype was recovered from a man aged 50 to 59 in good health and CMV-seropositive. Sequences were obtained from PBMCs.

CDR3 protein: CASRVNRDSNQPQHF. DNA for the CDR3: TGTGCCAGCAGGGTGAACAGAGATAGCAATCAGCCCCAGCATTTT. The chain uses TRBV6-5 and TRBJ1-5; D is undetermined. CDR3 length: 15 residues. V was cut by 6 bases and J by 0 bases, with 12 bases left in between. Germline V gene lookup returns CDR1 MNHEY and CDR2 SVGAGI.